The TCR beta chain under discussion was sequenced for a study of response to subunit inactivated influenza vaccine. As for this clonotype: The antigen is unknown.

TCRdb passed the RT-PCR reads through MiXCR, listing each CDR3 protein once. This table holds some 500,000 distinct CDR3 sequences, about 25% found once. The V and J ends lost 5 bases and 6 bases respectively, with 19 bases between them. There are 16 residues in the CDR3. Looked up from germline, CDR1 is SGHTA and CDR2 is FQGNSA. Whole-study results and caveats: Authors suggested each seasonal flu vaccination may recruit only limited numbers of new T cells.

Source: CD4+ T cells sorted from PBMCs, taken about 5 days after vaccination. This chain links TRBV7-2 with TRBJ2-2, with D possibly called TRBD1 or TRBD2 (6 bases each). This receptor was obtained from a man over 45 who received an inactivated influenza vaccine. The CDR3 nucleotides read TGTGCCAGCAGCCGTCGAAGGGGGGTATCGGCCGGGGAGCTGTTTTTT. Its translation is CASSRRRGVSAGELFF.